The sequence of this TCR beta chain was determined in a study of T cell responses to AZD1222 COVID-19 vaccine. Study-wide results and caveats: Spike-specific TCR breadth and depth grew following two AZD1222 doses.

Libraries were prepared by immunoSEQ multiplex PCR; TCRdb keeps only in-frame clonotypes and omits some of them. The sample contains 150,000 to 200,000 clones, 91% of which appear only once. Second-dose intervals near 4 or 12 weeks were combined. About this clone: Its antigen is unknown.

V lost 11 bases, J lost 6 bases, and 18 bases stayed unmatched. CDR3 length: 15 amino acids. Per the germline V gene, CDR1 is LNHDA and CDR2 is SQIVND (reference sequence). The sample here was peripheral blood, taken 28 days after the second AZD1222 dose. The chain is built from TRBV19 and TRBJ1-1; TRBD1 aligns across 7 bases. The receptor was derived from an adult who received the AZD1222 COVID-19 vaccine. This chain's CDR3 is CASAWEAGGRSEAFF. CDR3 coding DNA: TGTGCCTCCGCCTGGGAGGCAGGGGGTAGGTCTGAAGCTTTCTTT.